The 21 T cell receptor beta chains below all came from one sample that was sequenced in a study of blood T cell repertoires in COVID-19. The method was immunoSEQ multiplex PCR; TCRdb's version includes in-frame clones alone and lacks a portion of them. The repertoire has 100,000 to 150,000 clones, roughly nine tenths of them found once; the top ten carry approximately 8.7%. Sequencing was done on a sample of peripheral blood. The source is an older man who had recovered from COVID-19.

CDR3 amino acids: CASSLGAGAGADTQYF. The CDR3, as DNA: TGTGCCAGCAGCTTAGGGGCGGGGGCGGGGGCAGATACGCAGTATTTT. The V gene is TRBV7-3, the J gene TRBJ2-3, with D possibly matching TRBD2 (7 bases). The CDR3 totals 16 residues. V lost 2 bases to trimming and J lost 4 bases, with 16 bases between them. Germline V lookup: CDR1 SGHTA, CDR2 FQGTGA. Supplemented by reference TRBV7-3 and TRBJ2-3, the full variable domain reads GAGVSQTPSNKVTEKGKYVELRCDPISGHTALYWYRQSLGQGPEFLIYFQGTGAADDSGLPNDRFFAVRPEGSVSTLKIQRTERGDSAVYLCASSLGAGAGADTQYFGPGTRLTVL.

This sequence joins TRBV4-3 and TRBJ2-3, with a tentative D call TRBD2 (7 bases). Germline CDR1 LGHNA, CDR2 YSLEER. The germline V and J ends were trimmed by 1 base and 4 bases, with 12 bases remaining between them. CDR3 length: 15 residues. The CDR3 nucleotides read TGCGCCAGCAGCCAAGCAGGGGCGGGAGCAGATACGCAGTATTTT. It translates to CASSQAGAGADTQYF.

This chain connects TRBV19 to TRBJ2-1; 11 bases are a match to TRBD2. V was pared by 0 bases and J by 7 bases, with 11 bases of the junction left unmatched. The V gene's germline CDR1 is LNHDA and CDR2 SQIVND (reference sequence). The CDR3 totals 18 residues. Written as DNA, the CDR3 is TGTGCCAGTAGTATAGAGGGACACACTAGCGGGAGCTGGAATGAGCAGTTCTTC. Translated, it gives CASSIEGHTSGSWNEQFF.

CDR3 sequence reads: CATNSGIEDTQYF. The CDR3 DNA reads as TGCGCCACCAATAGCGGGATCGAAGATACGCAGTATTTT. The chain is built from TRBV5-1 and TRBJ2-3; 8 nucleotides agree with TRBD2. There are 13 residues in the CDR3. J gave up 5 bases and V 9 bases, and 8 bases lay outside the gene matches. The V gene's germline CDR1 is SGHRS and CDR2 YFSETQ.

The CDR3 DNA sequence: TGTGCCTGGGACAGAACCTACCAAGAGACCCAGTACTTC. Its protein is CAWDRTYQETQYF. This rearrangement joins TRBV30 to TRBJ2-5, with a possible D match to TRBD1 (5 bases). Trimming cost V 5 bases and J 0 bases, with 10 bases left between them. CDR1 and CDR2 from the germline V gene are GTSNPN and SVGIG (reference sequence). The CDR3 has 13 amino acids.

The chain combines TRBV15 with TRBJ2-3; 12 bases map to TRBD1. The CDR3 has 15 amino acids. Germline CDR1 LNHNV, CDR2 YYDKDF (reference sequence). Losses at the gene ends were 5 bases for V and 4 bases for J; bases not matched to a gene: 4. CDR3 bases: TGTGCCACCAGCCTCCGGGACAGGGGGCCAGATACGCAGTATTTT. It translates to CATSLRDRGPDTQYF. The full variable domain, completed using reference TRBV15 and TRBJ2-3, is DAMVIQNPRYQVTQFGKPVTLSCSQTLNHNVMYWYQQKSSQAPKLLFHYYDKDFNNEADTPDNFQSRRPNTSFCFLDIRSPGLGDTAMYLCATSLRDRGPDTQYFGPGTRLTVL.

The chain joins TRBV13 to TRBJ1-6; D ambiguous. The CDR3 covers 12 residues. The germline V and J ends were trimmed by 2 bases and 8 bases, with 4 bases remaining between them. Germline CDR1 PRHDT, CDR2 FYEKMQ (reference sequence). This CDR3 reads CASSLIDSPLHF. In DNA, the CDR3 is TGTGCCAGCAGCTTAATAGATTCACCCCTCCACTTT.

This clone was counted between two and nine times. CDR3 region: CASSPGRLDQPQHF. Written as DNA, the CDR3 is TGTGCCAGCAGCCCAGGTCGGTTGGATCAGCCCCAGCATTTT. This chain joins TRBV27 and TRBJ1-5, with unresolved D. CDR3 length: 14 residues. The germline V gene encodes CDR1 MNHEY and CDR2 SMNVEV (reference sequence). V was cut by 6 bases and J by 5 bases, with 14 bases left in between.

The rearrangement links TRBV28 to TRBJ2-6; 7 bases fit TRBD1. This CDR3 region has 15 residues. CDR1 is MDHEN and CDR2 is SYDVKM in the germline V gene. J was trimmed by 4 bases and V by 4 bases; bases with no gene match: 4. The CDR3 sequence is CASSSTGTGANVLTF. For the CDR3, the DNA is TGTGCCAGCAGTTCGACAGGGACGGGGGCCAACGTCCTGACTTTC.

This clone is a singleton in its sample. The rearrangement links TRBV30 to TRBJ2-5, with D perhaps matching TRBD1 (6 bases). Germline values: CDR1 GTSNPN, CDR2 SVGIG (reference sequence). This CDR3 is 16 amino acids long. The ends were cut back, 4 bases at V and 1 base at J, with 19 bases in the middle. CDR3 DNA: TGTGCCTGGATCCCGCGGTATAGGGGGAGCCAAGAGACCCAGTACTTC. It translates to CAWIPRYRGSQETQYF.

The chain combines TRBV28 with TRBJ2-7, with D possibly matching TRBD1 (6 bases). This CDR3 spans 17 amino acids. In germline, CDR1 is MDHEN, CDR2 SYDVKM. V was trimmed by 2 bases and J by 5 bases, leaving 22 bases between them. In DNA form, the CDR3 reads TGTGCCAGCAGTTTAGGGTTCGAGCCAAACAGGGTGCACGAGCAGTACTTC. Residues: CASSLGFEPNRVHEQYF.

This chain links TRBV29-1 with TRBJ1-1; 7 bases map to TRBD1. This CDR3 is 14 amino acids long. CDR1 is SQVTM, CDR2 ANQGSEA, per germline. Unmatched junction bases numbered 11, after V lost 8 bases and J lost 2 bases. CDR3 in amino acids: CSFRQGTRNTEAFF. Written as DNA, the CDR3 is TGCAGCTTCCGACAGGGTACGAGAAACACTGAAGCTTTCTTT.

The chain recombines TRBV2 with TRBJ2-7, with D tentatively TRBD1 (5 bases). In germline, CDR1 is SNHLY, CDR2 FYNNEI. The CDR3 is 14 residues long. The V gene lost 4 bases and the J gene lost 5 bases, with 15 bases spanning the gap. The CDR3 is CASSVQGEGDEQYF. The CDR3 DNA reads as TGTGCCAGCAGTGTTCAAGGGGAAGGGGACGAGCAGTACTTC.

This clone was recorded once. The chain links TRBV5-6 to TRBJ2-5; TRBD2 matches at 7 bases. The CDR3 contains 15 residues. CDR1 and CDR2 (germline): SGHDT, YYEEEE. V dropped 0 bases and J dropped 9; count of bases not matched to a gene: 11. In nucleotides, the CDR3 is TGTGCCAGCAGCTTGGCCGGAGGCCAAGGGAGGGCCCAGTACTTC. It codes for CASSLAGGQGRAQYF.

This chain uses TRBV7-2 with TRBJ2-7, with 7 positions matching TRBD2. This CDR3 is built from 15 residues. J lost 2 bases, V lost 3 bases, and 7 bases had no gene match. The germline V gene encodes CDR1 SGHTA and CDR2 FQGNSA. In DNA, the CDR3 is TGTGCCAGCAGCTTTAGGCTAGCGGCTACCTACGAGCAGTACTTC. Its protein product is CASSFRLAATYEQYF.

The DNA of the CDR3 is TGTGCCAGCAGGAGACGGACTAGAATCGATACGCAGTATTTT. The encoded protein is CASRRRTRIDTQYF. V and J are TRBV6-5 and TRBJ2-3; 7 positions match TRBD2. CDR3 size: 14 residues. From germline, CDR1 is MNHEY and CDR2 SVGAGI. V lost 6 bases, J lost 6 bases, and 9 bases stayed unmatched.

The rearrangement links TRBV21-1 to TRBJ2-7; TRBD1, as called in the table, went unchecked against the DNA. TRBV21-1 is reported as a pseudogene. The CDR3 length is 14 residues. For the CDR3, the DNA is TGTGCCAGCAGCCGGGAACAGGGGGCCTACGAGCAGTACTTC. Translation gives CASSREQGAYEQYF.

The chain employs TRBV4-3 and TRBJ1-2; tentatively, D is TRBD1 (5 bases). The V end lost 0 bases, the J end lost 4 bases, and 15 bases lay between the germline ends. Germline CDR1 and CDR2: LGHNA and YSLEER. This CDR3 has 16 residues. This CDR3 reads CASSQDERGLPYGYTF. The DNA for the CDR3 is TGCGCCAGCAGCCAAGATGAAAGGGGCCTCCCCTATGGCTACACCTTC.

The genes are TRBV6-6 and TRBJ2-1, with 10 bases that match TRBD1. Looked up from germline, CDR1 is MNHNY and CDR2 is SVGAGI (reference sequence). V shed 3 bases and J 9 bases; nucleotides not matched to a gene: 11. The CDR3 loop spans 16 amino acids. The CDR3 DNA follows: TGTGCCAGCAGTTATCTCCGGGACAGGGGATTAGGTGAGCAGTTCTTC. Amino acid sequence: CASSYLRDRGLGEQFF.

The gene calls are TRBV2 and TRBJ2-1, with 7 nucleotides matching TRBD2. This CDR3 spans 14 amino acids. V was pared by 7 bases and J by 0 bases, with 3 bases of the junction left unmatched. Germline V CDR1 and CDR2: SNHLY, FYNNEI. The CDR3, as DNA: TGTGCCAGCAAGGGCGGGAGCTCCTACAATGAGCAGTTCTTC. This codes for CASKGGSSYNEQFF. Looking up the rest from reference TRBV2 and TRBJ2-1 gives the full variable domain: EPEVTQTPSHQVTQMGQEVILRCVPISNHLYFYWYRQILGQKVEFLVSFYNNEISEKSEIFDDQFSVERPDGSNFTLKIRSTKLEDSAMYFCASKGGSSYNEQFFGPGTRLTVL.

This clone appeared a single time. The V gene is TRBV5-1, the J gene TRBJ2-3; D not resolved. Germline V gene lookup returns CDR1 SGHRS and CDR2 YFSETQ. Trimming left V 0 bases short and J 3 bases short, with 8 bases between. The CDR3 covers 14 residues. The DNA for the CDR3 is TGCGCCAGCAGCTTGGGTGAGAGGACAGATACGCAGTATTTT. This encodes CASSLGERTDTQYF.